Presented here are 17 T cell receptor beta chains from one specimen sequenced in a study of control samples from healthy donors and cancer patients. Sequencing used immunoSEQ multiplex PCR; TCRdb keeps in-frame clones, though not all of them. The data show around 90,000 clones, with 86% seen just once and approximately 21% held by the top ten. The sequenced sample consisted of blood. Receptors originate from a man aged 30 to 45 in good health.

The J gene is TRBJ2-7, the V gene TRBV4-1; D call uncertain. This CDR3 contains 13 residues. Germline V gives CDR1 MGHRA, CDR2 YSYEKL. Trimming left V 0 bases short and J 4 bases short, with 7 bases between. The CDR3 spells CASSQERAYEQYF. The DNA of the CDR3 is TGCGCCAGCAGCCAAGAAAGGGCATACGAGCAGTACTTC.

This chain links TRBV10-3 with TRBJ2-6, with D perhaps matching TRBD1 (6 bases). The CDR3 extends over 16 amino acids. Germline CDR1 is ENHRY and CDR2 is SYGVKD. V was cut by 7 bases and J by 0 bases, with 13 bases left in between. The CDR3, as DNA: TGTGCCATCACGCAGGGGACAAACTCTGGGGCCAACGTCCTGACTTTC. The encoded protein is CAITQGTNSGANVLTF.

This CDR3 is CASSYSGQGQHFF. The CDR3 coding sequence is TGTGCCAGCAGTTATTCGGGACAGGGCCAACACTTTTTT. The rearrangement uses TRBV6-5 and TRBJ1-4; 9 bases match TRBD1. J gave up 17 bases and V 3 bases, and 10 bases lay outside the gene matches. Germline values: CDR1 MNHEY, CDR2 SVGAGI. The length of the CDR3 is 13 residues.

The rearrangement joins TRBV6-5 to TRBJ2-5, with D maybe TRBD2 (5 bases). V lost 8 bases, J lost 4 bases, and 17 bases lay in between. There are 14 residues in the CDR3. CDR1 is MNHEY and CDR2 is SVGAGI in the germline V gene. The CDR3 nucleotides read TGTGCCAGCCAGATAAGCCTAGCAGGAGAGACCCAGTACTTC. As protein: CASQISLAGETQYF.

This clone was observed once. The chain couples TRBV7-9 to TRBJ2-6, with 9 positions matching TRBD1. Germline V gene sequence: CDR1 SEHNR, CDR2 FQNEAQ (reference sequence). V lost 1 base and J lost 4; bases outside the gene matches: 11. The CDR3 runs to 19 residues. The CDR3 loop is CASSLGSGTGRSGANVLTF. The DNA for the CDR3 is TGTGCCAGCAGCTTAGGGTCTGGGACAGGGAGGTCCGGGGCCAACGTCCTGACTTTC.

This chain connects TRBV15 to TRBJ1-2, with 10 bases lining up with TRBD1. Germline V gene sequence: CDR1 LNHNV, CDR2 YYDKDF (reference sequence). This CDR3 spans 16 amino acids. The V segment lost 5 bases and the J segment 2 bases; nucleotides outside the gene matches: 8. CDR3 loop: CATSSLGQGYNYGYTF. For the CDR3, the DNA is TGTGCCACCAGCTCCTTGGGACAGGGGTACAACTATGGCTACACCTTC.

CDR3 in amino acids: CASSWEAFF. For the CDR3, the DNA is TGTGCCAGCAGCTGGGAAGCTTTCTTT. The rearrangement joins TRBV5-4 to TRBJ1-1, with D unresolved. The CDR3 sequence is 9 residues long. Germline CDR1 reads SGHNT; CDR2 reads YYREEE (reference sequence). V shed 3 bases and J shed 8 bases, with 2 bases lying between them. The whole variable domain, remainder taken from reference TRBV5-4 and TRBJ1-1, is ETGVTQSPTHLIKTRGQQVTLRCSSQSGHNTVSWYQQALGQGPQFIFQYYREEENGRGNFPPRFSGLQFPNYSSELNVNALELDDSALYLCASSWEAFFGQGTRLTVV.

This rearrangement joins TRBV27 to TRBJ2-4; a possible D gene is TRBD2 (7 bases). This CDR3 spans 14 amino acids. Germline V gene lookup returns CDR1 MNHEY and CDR2 SMNVEV (reference sequence). The V end was cut by 4 bases, the J end by 8 bases, with 15 bases between. CDR3 DNA: TGTGCCAGCAGTTACCGGGAAGGGGGGGACATTCAGTACTTC. Protein sequence: CASSYREGGDIQYF.

V and J are TRBV27 and TRBJ2-3, with 8 bases matching TRBD2. Unmatched junction bases numbered 3, after V lost 2 bases and J lost 5 bases. CDR1 is MNHEY and CDR2 is SMNVEV in the germline V gene (reference sequence). The CDR3 sequence is 14 residues long. CDR3 bases: TGTGCCAGCAGTTTAGACGGGGGGGGAGATACGCAGTATTTT. Its translation is CASSLDGGGDTQYF.

This sequence joins TRBV15 and TRBJ2-7; maybe TRBD2 (5 bases). Per germline, CDR1 LNHNV and CDR2 YYDKDF (reference sequence). The CDR3 runs to 14 residues. Trimming shortened V by 1 base and J by 4 bases, and 11 bases separated the two germline ends. CDR3 region: CATSRGGSGYEQYV. CDR3 in DNA: TGTGCCACCAGCAGAGGAGGGTCCGGATACGAGCAGTACGTC.

The chain has TRBV11-2 and TRBJ1-1; perhaps TRBD1 as D (5 bases). The CDR3 totals 14 residues. Trimming cost V 5 bases and J 1 base, with 11 bases left between them. CDR1 SGHAT and CDR2 FQNNGV come from the germline V gene. CDR3 protein: CASSPNGANTEAFF. In DNA form, the CDR3 reads TGTGCCAGCAGCCCAAACGGGGCGAACACTGAAGCTTTCTTT.

The rearrangement joins TRBV5-6 to TRBJ2-7; 8 bases are a match to TRBD1. Germline assignment: CDR1 SGHDT and CDR2 YYEEEE. The CDR3 covers 12 residues. The junction had 2 bases not matched to a gene; V was cut back by 4 bases and J by 5 bases. The CDR3 nucleotides are TGTGCCAGCAGCACGGACAGGGACGAGCAGTACTTC. Residues: CASSTDRDEQYF.

This clone was found a few times. DNA of the CDR3: TGCGCCAGCAGCTTGGGACAGGGGAGTTCACCCCTCCACTTT. It is translated as CASSLGQGSSPLHF. This rearrangement joins TRBV5-1 to TRBJ1-6, with TRBD1 identical over 8 bases. Germline V gives CDR1 SGHRS, CDR2 YFSETQ. CDR3 size: 14 residues. Losses at the gene ends were 0 bases for V and 9 bases for J; bases not matched to a gene: 2.

The J gene is TRBJ1-1, the V gene TRBV18; 9 bases align to TRBD1. The V gene's germline CDR1 is KGHSH and CDR2 LQKENI. The CDR3 is made up of 15 amino acids. Trimming removed 3 bases from V and 11 bases from J; junction bases left unmatched: 13. CDR3 loop: CASSPQSRDRVGAFF. The CDR3 DNA follows: TGTGCCAGCTCACCGCAGTCCCGGGACAGGGTTGGGGCTTTCTTT.

This sequence joins TRBV7-3 and TRBJ1-1; D uncertain. The CDR3 is 14 amino acids. The germline gives CDR1 SGHTA, CDR2 FQGTGA. V was pared by 2 bases and J by 2 bases, with 9 bases between. The CDR3 DNA sequence: TGTGCCAGCAGCTTATCGTTAGAAAACACTGAAGCTTTCTTT. Its translation is CASSLSLENTEAFF.

This CDR3 is CASSPRQGLRSLHF. The CDR3 DNA follows: TGTGCCAGCAGCCCTCGTCAGGGGTTGCGTTCCCTCCACTTT. The chain has TRBV28 and TRBJ1-6, with D possibly being TRBD1 (6 bases). Germline lookup yields CDR1 MDHEN and CDR2 SYDVKM. The ends were cut back, 6 bases at V and 14 bases at J, with 20 bases in the middle. The CDR3 has 14 residues.

The rearrangement uses TRBV5-1 and TRBJ2-3; TRBD1 aligns across 7 bases. V lost 3 bases, J lost 5 bases, and 15 bases stayed unmatched. The CDR3 runs to 17 residues. Germline V lookup: CDR1 SGHRS, CDR2 YFSETQ. CDR3 protein: CASSYSTGQNGLDTQYF. The CDR3 bases are TGCGCCAGCAGCTACTCAACGGGACAGAACGGGCTAGATACGCAGTATTTT.